This TCR beta chain was captured by sequencing in a study of a mutant IDH1 vaccine in newly diagnosed glioma. Here immunoSEQ multiplex PCR was the method, and the copy in TCRdb shows in-frame clones only, minus some. Among 100,000 to 150,000 clones listed, around 80% were seen once. Remarks on this clone: Its antigen is as yet unknown.

As for time point: week 11, during vaccination. A single vaccine dose contained 300 ug of mutant IDH1 20-mer peptide, and topical imiquimod was used with it. Germline V CDR1 and CDR2: ENHRY, SYGVKD. V lost 2 bases and J lost 0; bases outside the gene matches: 6. This CDR3 is built from 18 residues. The V gene is TRBV10-3, the J gene TRBJ2-6, with TRBD2 matching 8 bases. This receptor was taken from a man aged 35 to 55 with glioma. The source material was PBMCs, sampled from a glioma patient whose treatment included an IDH1 peptide vaccine. CDR3 loop: CAISEDPAGGSGANVLTF. The CDR3 DNA reads TGTGCCATCAGTGAGGATCCGGCGGGAGGCTCTGGGGCCAACGTCCTGACTTTC.